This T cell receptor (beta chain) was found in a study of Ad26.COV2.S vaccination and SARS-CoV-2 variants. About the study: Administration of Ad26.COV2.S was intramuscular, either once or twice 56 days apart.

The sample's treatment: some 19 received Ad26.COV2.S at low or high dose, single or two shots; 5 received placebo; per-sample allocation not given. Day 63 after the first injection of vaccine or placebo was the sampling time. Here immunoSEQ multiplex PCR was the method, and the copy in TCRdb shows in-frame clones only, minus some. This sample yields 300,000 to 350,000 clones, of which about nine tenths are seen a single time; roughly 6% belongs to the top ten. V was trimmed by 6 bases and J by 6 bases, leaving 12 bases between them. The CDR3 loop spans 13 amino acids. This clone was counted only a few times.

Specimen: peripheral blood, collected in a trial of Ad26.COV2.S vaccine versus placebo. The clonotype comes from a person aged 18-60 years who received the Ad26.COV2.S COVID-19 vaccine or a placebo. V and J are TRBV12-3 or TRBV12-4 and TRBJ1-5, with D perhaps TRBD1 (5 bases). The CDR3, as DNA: TGTGCCAGCAGGGCAGGGAGAGGTCAGCCCCAGCATTTT. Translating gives CASRAGRGQPQHF.